One TCR beta chain is described in this entry. The antigen is unknown. From RNA transcripts, TCR beta CDR3 regions were amplified. The TCR CDR3 first-round RT-PCR relied on the HTBI primer set. TCRdb itself ran the multiplex PCR reads through MiXCR, one entry per CDR3 protein. This table has fewer than 400,000 distinct CDR3 sequences, approximately 25% appearing once. A lack of ophthalmopathy progression within 18 months defined stable Graves' hyperthyroidism. Uncontrolled infection, other autoimmune disease, pregnancy or lactation barred patients from enrollment. These data originate in a study of T cells in Graves' hyperthyroidism and ophthalmopathy. Study at large: Peripheral blood was secured at the point of initial diagnosis, before any treatment.

In germline, CDR1 is SNHLY, CDR2 FYNNEI. Losses at the gene ends were 11 bases for V and 9 bases for J; bases not matched to a gene: 9. The CDR3 length is 11 residues. Study-wide results and caveats: Most expanded thyroid clonotypes above 0.001 recurred in blood.

This receptor was taken from a man in his fifties with Graves' hyperthyroidism. V and J are TRBV2 and TRBJ1-2; 7 bases match TRBD1. The sequenced material came from blood. Here the CDR3 reads CACRQGSRYTF. In nucleotides, the CDR3 is TGTGCCTGCCGACAGGGTAGTCGCTACACCTTC.